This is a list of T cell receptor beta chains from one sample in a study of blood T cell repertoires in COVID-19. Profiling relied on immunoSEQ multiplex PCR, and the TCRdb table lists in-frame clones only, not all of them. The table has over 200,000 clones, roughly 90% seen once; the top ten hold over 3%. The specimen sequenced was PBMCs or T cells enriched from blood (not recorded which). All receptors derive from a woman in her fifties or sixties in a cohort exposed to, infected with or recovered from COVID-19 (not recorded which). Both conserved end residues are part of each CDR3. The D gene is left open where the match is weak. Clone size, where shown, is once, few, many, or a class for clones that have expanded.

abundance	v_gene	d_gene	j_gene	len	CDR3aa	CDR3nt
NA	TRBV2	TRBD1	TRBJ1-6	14	CASSGTGYNSPLHF	TGTGCCAGCAGTGGGACAGGGTATAATTCACCCCTCCACTTT
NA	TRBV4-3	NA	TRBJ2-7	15	CASSQVWAPLYEQYF	TGCGCCAGCAGCCAAGTGTGGGCCCCTCTCTACGAGCAGTACTTC
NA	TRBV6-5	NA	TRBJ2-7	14	CASSYEGVAYEQYF	TGTGCCAGCAGTTACGAGGGGGTCGCCTACGAGCAGTACTTC
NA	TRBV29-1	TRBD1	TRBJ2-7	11	CSLGDGDRQYF	TGCAGCCTTGGGGACGGGGACAGGCAGTACTTC
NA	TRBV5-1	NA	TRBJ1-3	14	CASSLESGRNTIYF	TGCGCCAGCAGCTTGGAGTCAGGGCGGAACACCATATATTTT
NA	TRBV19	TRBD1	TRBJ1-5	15	CASSIGQASNQPQHF	TGTGCCAGTAGTATCGGACAGGCGAGTAATCAGCCCCAGCATTTT
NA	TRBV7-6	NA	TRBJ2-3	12	CASSPGTDTQYF	TGTGCCAGCAGCCCCGGGACAGATACGCAGTATTTT
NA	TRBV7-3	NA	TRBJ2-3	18	CASSSPPGEGGQSDTQYF	TGTGCCAGCAGCTCACCCCCCGGGGAGGGGGGGCAGTCAGATACGCAGTATTTT
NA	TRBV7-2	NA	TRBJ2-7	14	CASRRTARSYEQYF	TGTGCCAGCAGAAGGACAGCAAGATCCTACGAGCAGTACTTC
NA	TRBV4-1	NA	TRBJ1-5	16	CASSQEGYRGNQPQHF	TGCGCCAGCAGCCAAGAAGGGTACAGGGGCAATCAGCCCCAGCATTTT
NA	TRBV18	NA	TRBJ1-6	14	CASAAGYENSPLHF	TGTGCCAGCGCCGCGGGGTATGAGAATTCACCCCTCCACTTT
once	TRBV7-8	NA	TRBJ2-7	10	CASSQEEQYF	TGTGCCAGCAGCCAAGAGGAGCAGTACTTC
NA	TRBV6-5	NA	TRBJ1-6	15	CASSTTGYNNSPLHF	TGTGCCAGCAGTACGACAGGATACAATAATTCACCCCTCCACTTT
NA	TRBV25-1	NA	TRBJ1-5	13	CASSEYSNQPQHF	TGTGCCAGCAGTGAGTATAGCAATCAGCCCCAGCATTTT
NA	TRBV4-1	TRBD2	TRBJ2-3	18	CASSPSGASGPSTDTQYF	TGCGCCAGCAGCCCCTCTGGGGCTAGCGGACCTAGCACAGATACGCAGTATTTT
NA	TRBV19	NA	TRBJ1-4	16	CASSDTAFRASQKLFF	TGTGCCAGTAGTGACACGGCCTTTCGTGCTTCCCAAAAACTGTTTTTT
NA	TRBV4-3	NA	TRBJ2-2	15	CASSHQGSKPGELFF	TGCGCCAGCAGCCACCAGGGGTCAAAGCCCGGGGAGCTGTTTTTT